This T cell receptor (beta chain) was identified during a study of cytomegalovirus exposure and HLA in healthy donors. Study-level findings and limits: Previous analysis showed most TCR beta V segments were productive about 87% or about 30% of the time.

Looked up from germline, CDR1 is MNHEY and CDR2 is SMNVEV (reference sequence). Trimming took 5 bases from V and 0 from J; bases not matched to a gene: 5. This CDR3 region has 15 residues. A multiplex PCR was run with 60 Vbeta primers and 13 Jbeta primers. The assay was immunoSEQ multiplex PCR, and TCRdb's table has in-frame clones only and misses some. Here the sample spans 120,000 to 150,000 clones, 50% to 75% being singletons. There are a few counts of this clone. Its antigen is undetermined. V usage is TRBV27 and J usage is TRBJ1-2; 8 nucleotides agree with TRBD1. The sequence derives from a woman between 25 and 40 years old in good health and CMV-seropositive. Source material: PBMCs. CDR3 nucleotide sequence: TGTGCCAGCAGTCCAAGGGACAGGCCTAACTATGGCTACACCTTC. Residues: CASSPRDRPNYGYTF.